This T cell receptor (beta chain) was sequenced during a study of blood T cell repertoires in COVID-19. The V gene end was trimmed by 1 base and the J gene end by 7 bases; junction bases not matched to a gene: 0. The CDR3 spans 14 residues. CDR1 is LGHNA, CDR2 YNFKEQ, per germline. This clone was picked up one time. The assay was immunoSEQ multiplex PCR, and TCRdb's table has in-frame clones only and misses some. The data show some 100,000 clones, around 90% seen once. This rearrangement joins TRBV4-2 to TRBJ1-6; TRBD1 agrees at 8 bases. The clonotype was recovered from a woman between 55 and 75 years old with acute or convalescent COVID-19. Input material: peripheral blood. As DNA, the CDR3 is TGTGCCAGCAGCCAAGGGACAGGGAATTCACCCCTCCACTTT. Residues: CASSQGTGNSPLHF.